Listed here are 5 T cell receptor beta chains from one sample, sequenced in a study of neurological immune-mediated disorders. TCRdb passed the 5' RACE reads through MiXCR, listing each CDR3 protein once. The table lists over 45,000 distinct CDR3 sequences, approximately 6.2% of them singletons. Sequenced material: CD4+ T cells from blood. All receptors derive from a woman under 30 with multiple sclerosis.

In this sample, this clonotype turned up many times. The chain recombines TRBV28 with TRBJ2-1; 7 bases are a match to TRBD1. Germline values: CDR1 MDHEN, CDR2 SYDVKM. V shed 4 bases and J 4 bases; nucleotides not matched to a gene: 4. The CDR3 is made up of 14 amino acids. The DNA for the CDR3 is TGTGCCAGCAGTTCCCGGACAGGATACAATGAGCAGTTCTTC. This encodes CASSSRTGYNEQFF.

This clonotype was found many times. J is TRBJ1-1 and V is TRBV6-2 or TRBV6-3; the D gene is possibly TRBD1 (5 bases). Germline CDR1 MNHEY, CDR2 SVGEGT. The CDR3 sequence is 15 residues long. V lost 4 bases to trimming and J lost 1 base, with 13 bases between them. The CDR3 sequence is CASSSGGLGNTEAFF. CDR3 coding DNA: TGTGCCAGCAGTTCTGGGGGGTTGGGGAACACTGAAGCTTTCTTT.

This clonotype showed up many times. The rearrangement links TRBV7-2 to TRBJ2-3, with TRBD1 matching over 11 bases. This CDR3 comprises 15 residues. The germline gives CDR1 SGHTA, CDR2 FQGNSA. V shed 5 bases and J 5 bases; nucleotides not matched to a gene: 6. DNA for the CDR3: TGTGCCAGCAGCCCCCGGGACAGGGGGGGAGATACGCAGTATTTT. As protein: CASSPRDRGGDTQYF. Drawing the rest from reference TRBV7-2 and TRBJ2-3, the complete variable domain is GAGVSQSPSNKVTEKGKDVELRCDPISGHTALYWYRQSLGQGLEFLIYFQGNSAPDKSGLPSDRFSAERTGGSVSTLTIQRTQQEDSAVYLCASSPRDRGGDTQYFGPGTRLTVL.

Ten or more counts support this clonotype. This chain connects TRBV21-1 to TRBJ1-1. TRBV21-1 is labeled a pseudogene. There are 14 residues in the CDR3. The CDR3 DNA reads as TGTGCCAGCAGCAAAGAAGGCAAGAACACTGAAGCTTTCTTT. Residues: CASSKEGKNTEAFF.

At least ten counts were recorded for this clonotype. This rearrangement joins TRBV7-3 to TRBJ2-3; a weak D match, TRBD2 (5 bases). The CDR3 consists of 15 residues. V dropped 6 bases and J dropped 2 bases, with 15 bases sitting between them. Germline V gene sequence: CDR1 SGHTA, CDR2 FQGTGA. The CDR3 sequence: CASSPSGVDTDTQYF. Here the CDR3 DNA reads TGTGCCAGCAGTCCCTCCGGGGTAGACACAGATACGCAGTATTTT.